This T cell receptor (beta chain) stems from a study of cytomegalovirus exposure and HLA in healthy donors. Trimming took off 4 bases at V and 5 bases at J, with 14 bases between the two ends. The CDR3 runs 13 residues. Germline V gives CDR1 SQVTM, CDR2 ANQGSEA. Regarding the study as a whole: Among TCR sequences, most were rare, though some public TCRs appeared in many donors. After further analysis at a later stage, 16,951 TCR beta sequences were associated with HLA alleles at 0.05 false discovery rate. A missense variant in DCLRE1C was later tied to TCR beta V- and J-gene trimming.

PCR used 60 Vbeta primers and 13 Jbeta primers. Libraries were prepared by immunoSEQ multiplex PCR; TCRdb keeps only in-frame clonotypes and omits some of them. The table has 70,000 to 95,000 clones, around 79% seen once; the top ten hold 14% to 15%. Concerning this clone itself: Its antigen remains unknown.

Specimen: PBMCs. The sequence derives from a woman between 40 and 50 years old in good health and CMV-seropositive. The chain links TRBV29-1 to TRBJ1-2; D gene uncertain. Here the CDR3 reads CSVVDPFGYGYTF. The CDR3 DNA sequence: TGCAGCGTTGTTGACCCTTTCGGGTATGGCTACACCTTC.